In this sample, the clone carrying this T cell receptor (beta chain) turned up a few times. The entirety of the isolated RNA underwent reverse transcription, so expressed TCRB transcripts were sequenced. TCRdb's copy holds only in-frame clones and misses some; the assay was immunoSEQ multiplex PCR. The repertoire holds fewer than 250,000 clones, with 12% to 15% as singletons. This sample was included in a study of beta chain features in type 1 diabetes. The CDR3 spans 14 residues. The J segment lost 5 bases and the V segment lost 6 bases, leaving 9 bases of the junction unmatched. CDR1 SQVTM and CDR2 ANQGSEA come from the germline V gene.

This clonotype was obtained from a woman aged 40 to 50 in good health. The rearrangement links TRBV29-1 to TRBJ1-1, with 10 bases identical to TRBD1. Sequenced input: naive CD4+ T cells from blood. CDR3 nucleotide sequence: TGCAGCGTGGGATCCGGACAGGGGGGGACTGAAGCTTTCTTT. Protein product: CSVGSGQGGTEAFF. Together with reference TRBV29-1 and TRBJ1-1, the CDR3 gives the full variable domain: SAVISQKPSRDICQRGTSLTIQCQVDSQVTMMFWYRQQPGQSLTLIATANQGSEATYESGFVIDKFPISRPNLTFSTLTVSNMSPEDSSIYLCSVGSGQGGTEAFFGQGTRLTVV.